A selection of T cell receptor beta chains follows, all from one sample in a study of blood T cell repertoires in COVID-19. The protocol was immunoSEQ multiplex PCR, while the TCRdb copy is restricted to in-frame clones and leaves out a portion. The profile shows about 100,000 clones, 71% of them singletons. Material: peripheral blood. The receptors here all came from a woman between 40 and 55 years old with acute or convalescent COVID-19. Each CDR3 is given with its conserved first and last residue. Each record gives: CDR3 protein, CDR3 DNA, D gene, J gene, clone size, V gene. D genes are given only for firm matches. The listing skips clone size in some rows; elsewhere it reads once, few, many or a size class.

CDR3 protein: CASSPGLAGYEQYF
CDR3 DNA: TGTGCCAGTAGTCCAGGACTAGCGGGATACGAGCAGTACTTC
D gene: TRBD2
J gene: TRBJ2-7
clone size: few
V gene: TRBV19

CDR3 protein: CASRPTGTQNSPLHF
CDR3 DNA: TGTGCCAGCAGGCCCACCGGGACACAGAATTCACCCCTCCACTTT
D gene: NA
J gene: TRBJ1-6
clone size: NA
V gene: TRBV5-6

CDR3 protein: CASSRQTNTEAFF
CDR3 DNA: TGTGCCAGTAGTAGACAAACTAACACTGAAGCTTTCTTT
D gene: NA
J gene: TRBJ1-1
clone size: NA
V gene: TRBV19

CDR3 protein: CASSPGQDPSYEQYF
CDR3 DNA: TGTGCCAGCAGTCCAGGACAGGACCCTTCCTACGAGCAGTACTTC
D gene: TRBD1
J gene: TRBJ2-7
clone size: once
V gene: TRBV28

CDR3 protein: CASRGTRDTGELFF
CDR3 DNA: TGTGCCAGCAGAGGGACACGGGACACCGGGGAGCTGTTTTTT
D gene: NA
J gene: TRBJ2-2
clone size: NA
V gene: TRBV7-2

CDR3 protein: CASSLDPDRGLPYGYTF
CDR3 DNA: TGCGCCAGCAGCTTGGACCCGGACAGGGGGCTTCCTTATGGCTACACCTTC
D gene: TRBD1
J gene: TRBJ1-2
clone size: NA
V gene: TRBV5-1

CDR3 protein: CASSLRAGYEQYF
CDR3 DNA: TGTGCCAGCAGCTTGAGGGCCGGCTACGAGCAGTACTTC
D gene: NA
J gene: TRBJ2-7
clone size: once
V gene: TRBV11-3

CDR3 protein: CASSHISGAGVTEAFF
CDR3 DNA: TGTGCCAGCAGTCATATCTCAGGGGCTGGGGTCACTGAAGCTTTCTTT
D gene: NA
J gene: TRBJ1-1
clone size: NA
V gene: TRBV2

CDR3 protein: CASSYRRTTGELFF
CDR3 DNA: TGTGCCAGCAGTTATAGGAGAACCACCGGGGAGCTGTTTTTT
D gene: NA
J gene: TRBJ2-2
clone size: NA
V gene: TRBV6-6

CDR3 protein: CASSQGTGGIDTQYF
CDR3 DNA: TGTGCCAGCAGCCAGGGGACAGGGGGGATAGATACGCAGTATTTT
D gene: TRBD1
J gene: TRBJ2-3
clone size: NA
V gene: TRBV3-1/TRBV3-2

CDR3 protein: CASSEVVAGGGTDTQYF
CDR3 DNA: TGTGCCAGCAGTGAAGTAGTGGCAGGGGGCGGCACAGATACGCAGTATTTT
D gene: TRBD1
J gene: TRBJ2-3
clone size: few
V gene: TRBV6-1

CDR3 protein: CASRSSGIGTGTGNTIYF
CDR3 DNA: TGTGCCAGCAGGTCATCGGGCATCGGGACAGGGACTGGAAACACCATATATTTT
D gene: TRBD1
J gene: TRBJ1-3
clone size: NA
V gene: TRBV11-2

CDR3 protein: CASSLVVAGGPGNEQFF
CDR3 DNA: TGCGCCAGCAGCTTGGTAGTAGCGGGGGGGCCTGGTAATGAGCAGTTCTTC
D gene: TRBD2
J gene: TRBJ2-1
clone size: few
V gene: TRBV5-1

CDR3 protein: CASPGTGGADRNEKLFF
CDR3 DNA: TGTGCCAGTCCCGGGACAGGGGGCGCGGATCGGAATGAAAAACTGTTTTTT
D gene: TRBD1
J gene: TRBJ1-4
clone size: many
V gene: TRBV19

CDR3 protein: CASSKVGASRGTEAFF
CDR3 DNA: TGTGCCAGCAGCAAAGTTGGGGCCTCAAGGGGCACTGAAGCTTTCTTT
D gene: NA
J gene: TRBJ1-1
clone size: NA
V gene: TRBV21-1

CDR3 protein: CASSSSGGFNEQFF
CDR3 DNA: TGTGCCAGCAGCTCCTCAGGGGGTTTCAATGAGCAGTTCTTC
D gene: TRBD1
J gene: TRBJ2-1
clone size: NA
V gene: TRBV11-2

CDR3 protein: CASSKETNYQPQHF
CDR3 DNA: TGTGCCAGCAGCAAAGAGACAAATTATCAGCCCCAGCATTTT
D gene: NA
J gene: TRBJ1-5
clone size: once
V gene: TRBV21-1

CDR3 protein: CASSYTRTDIYEQYF
CDR3 DNA: TGTGCCAGCAGTTACACCCGGACAGATATCTACGAGCAGTACTTC
D gene: NA
J gene: TRBJ2-7
clone size: once
V gene: TRBV6-5

CDR3 protein: CASSLDSGVSEQYF
CDR3 DNA: TGTGCCAGCAGCTTAGATAGCGGGGTCTCCGAGCAGTACTTC
D gene: TRBD2
J gene: TRBJ2-7
clone size: few
V gene: TRBV7-2

CDR3 protein: CASSFGHPAYNEQFF
CDR3 DNA: TGTGCCAGCAGCTTTGGGCATCCTGCCTACAATGAGCAGTTCTTC
D gene: NA
J gene: TRBJ2-1
clone size: NA
V gene: TRBV7-2

CDR3 protein: CASSQGLAGETQYF
CDR3 DNA: TGCGCCAGCAGCCAAGGATTAGCGGGGGAGACCCAGTACTTC
D gene: TRBD2
J gene: TRBJ2-5
clone size: NA
V gene: TRBV4-3

CDR3 protein: CASSQTSGGACLF
CDR3 DNA: TGTGCCAGCAGCCAAACAAGCGGGGGGGCCTGCCTCTTC
D gene: TRBD2
J gene: TRBJ2-1
clone size: NA
V gene: TRBV3-1/TRBV3-2

CDR3 protein: CASSRGTGREQYF
CDR3 DNA: TGTGCCAGCAGCCGAGGGACAGGGCGCGAGCAGTACTTC
D gene: TRBD1
J gene: TRBJ2-7
clone size: NA
V gene: TRBV7-2

CDR3 protein: CASSFQRQTQYF
CDR3 DNA: TGTGCCAGCAGCTTCCAGCGCCAGACCCAGTACTTC
D gene: NA
J gene: TRBJ2-5
clone size: NA
V gene: TRBV7-2

CDR3 protein: CATRGGTDNEKLFF
CDR3 DNA: TGTGCCACCAGAGGCGGGACAGATAATGAAAAACTGTTTTTT
D gene: TRBD1
J gene: TRBJ1-4
clone size: once
V gene: TRBV10-3

CDR3 protein: CASSFDRDRQYEQYF
CDR3 DNA: TGTGCCAGCAGCTTTGACCGGGACAGGCAATACGAGCAGTACTTC
D gene: TRBD1
J gene: TRBJ2-7
clone size: NA
V gene: TRBV7-2

CDR3 protein: CASSLAGQGSQPQHF
CDR3 DNA: TGCGCCAGCAGCTTGGCCGGGCAGGGGAGCCAGCCCCAGCATTTT
D gene: NA
J gene: TRBJ1-5
clone size: few
V gene: TRBV5-1

CDR3 protein: CASSVDLRFYNEQFF
CDR3 DNA: TGTGCCAGCAGCGTAGATTTACGGTTCTACAATGAGCAGTTCTTC
D gene: NA
J gene: TRBJ2-1
clone size: NA
V gene: TRBV9

CDR3 protein: CASSPPWRDNEQFF
CDR3 DNA: TGTGCCAGCAGTCCCCCTTGGCGGGACAATGAGCAGTTCTTC
D gene: NA
J gene: TRBJ2-1
clone size: NA
V gene: TRBV27

CDR3 protein: CSVVVPGPYEQYF
CDR3 DNA: TGCAGCGTTGTAGTACCAGGGCCCTACGAGCAGTACTTC
D gene: NA
J gene: TRBJ2-7
clone size: NA
V gene: TRBV29-1

CDR3 protein: CASSEAPGISNQPQHF
CDR3 DNA: TGTGCCAGCAGTGAAGCGCCAGGAATTAGCAATCAGCCCCAGCATTTT
D gene: NA
J gene: TRBJ1-5
clone size: NA
V gene: TRBV6-1

CDR3 protein: CASSPQVSVSGGNNEQFF
CDR3 DNA: TGTGCCAGCAGTCCTCAGGTGTCGGTCAGCGGGGGGAACAATGAGCAGTTCTTC
D gene: TRBD2
J gene: TRBJ2-1
clone size: few
V gene: TRBV7-8

CDR3 protein: CASSQGGGTPREQFF
CDR3 DNA: TGCGCCAGCAGCCAAGGGGGAGGGACACCTCGGGAGCAGTTCTTC
D gene: NA
J gene: TRBJ2-1
clone size: once
V gene: TRBV4-1

CDR3 protein: CASSLRAPNEQFF
CDR3 DNA: TGTGCCAGCAGCTTGCGGGCTCCAAATGAGCAGTTCTTC
D gene: NA
J gene: TRBJ2-1
clone size: NA
V gene: TRBV7-3

CDR3 protein: CSVRQDGYTF
CDR3 DNA: TGCAGCGTAAGACAAGATGGCTACACCTTC
D gene: NA
J gene: TRBJ1-2
clone size: NA
V gene: TRBV29-1

CDR3 protein: CASSLDSLNYGYTF
CDR3 DNA: TGTGCCAGCAGCTTGGACAGTCTTAACTATGGCTACACCTTC
D gene: NA
J gene: TRBJ1-2
clone size: NA
V gene: TRBV5-5

CDR3 protein: CTSSQGAGNTEAFF
CDR3 DNA: TGCACCAGCAGCCAAGGAGCAGGGAACACTGAAGCTTTCTTT
D gene: NA
J gene: TRBJ1-1
clone size: NA
V gene: TRBV1

CDR3 protein: CASSPHGQGAVEQFF
CDR3 DNA: TGTGCCAGCAGTCCACATGGCCAGGGGGCAGTTGAGCAGTTCTTC
D gene: TRBD1
J gene: TRBJ2-1
clone size: NA
V gene: TRBV7-9